Below are 21 T cell receptor beta chains sequenced from a single sample in a study of cytomegalovirus exposure and HLA in healthy donors. A multiplex PCR was run with 60 Vbeta primers and 13 Jbeta primers. The assay was immunoSEQ multiplex PCR, and TCRdb's table has in-frame clones only and misses some. The profile covers around 140,000 clones, with approximately 84% appearing a single time and 1.2% to 1.5% taken by the ten largest. The sample consisted of PBMCs. All receptors derive from a man between 25 and 39 years old in good health and CMV-seropositive.

This chain joins TRBV6-5 and TRBJ1-2; D gene uncertain. Germline V CDR1 and CDR2: MNHEY, SVGAGI. This CDR3 spans 14 amino acids. V was pared by 5 bases and J by 7 bases, with 17 bases between. The CDR3 region has the DNA TGTGCCAGCAGTCCACTAGGGATTGCGGTTGGCTACACCTTC. This translates into CASSPLGIAVGYTF.

The chain uses TRBV5-1 and TRBJ2-3; 9 bases fit TRBD2. Germline-derived CDR1 and CDR2 are SGHRS and YFSETQ. The CDR3 extends over 15 amino acids. V was pared by 2 bases and J by 2 bases, with 3 bases of the junction left unmatched. The CDR3 loop reads CASSLSGGITDTQYF. CDR3 bases: TGCGCCAGCAGCTTAAGCGGGGGGATCACAGATACGCAGTATTTT.

The V call is TRBV28, the J call TRBJ1-2, with 7 bases that match TRBD1. The J segment lost 8 bases and the V segment lost 5 bases, leaving 5 bases of the junction unmatched. CDR1 and CDR2 (germline): MDHEN, SYDVKM. The CDR3 has 12 amino acids. The CDR3 nucleotides are TGTGCCAGCAGTCGACAGGGCCGCGGCTACACCTTC. Its translation: CASSRQGRGYTF.

This clone appeared once. The rearrangement links TRBV28 to TRBJ2-5; 11 bases are a match to TRBD2. Germline V gene lookup returns CDR1 MDHEN and CDR2 SYDVKM. V was pared by 1 base and J by 4 bases, with 2 bases of the junction left unmatched. The CDR3 is 15 residues long. The CDR3 is CASSLSLAGVETQYF. The CDR3 DNA reads as TGTGCCAGCAGTTTATCACTAGCGGGAGTAGAGACCCAGTACTTC.

The V and J genes are TRBV7-2 and TRBJ1-2, with TRBD1 identical over 7 bases. V was clipped by 1 base and J by 3 bases; unmatched bases: 8. CDR1 and CDR2 from the germline V gene are SGHTA and FQGNSA. This CDR3 spans 16 amino acids. The CDR3 protein is CASSLEGGQGYYGYTF. The CDR3 nucleotides are TGTGCCAGCAGCTTAGAAGGGGGCCAGGGGTACTATGGCTACACCTTC. Full variable domain (remainder filled in from reference TRBV7-2 and TRBJ1-2): GAGVSQSPSNKVTEKGKDVELRCDPISGHTALYWYRQSLGQGLEFLIYFQGNSAPDKSGLPSDRFSAERTGGSVSTLTIQRTQQEDSAVYLCASSLEGGQGYYGYTFGSGTRLTVV.

This clone has a single count. V is TRBV6-5 and J is TRBJ2-6; D might be TRBD1 (6 bases). From germline, CDR1 is MNHEY and CDR2 SVGAGI. The CDR3 is 14 amino acids. V was shortened by 7 bases and J by 2 bases, with 9 bases between the two germline ends. DNA of the CDR3: TGTGCCAGCAACTACAGGGCTGGGGCCAACGTCCTGACTTTC. Translating it yields CASNYRAGANVLTF.

The rearrangement links TRBV29-1 to TRBJ2-3, with TRBD2 matching over 12 bases. The germline V gene encodes CDR1 SQVTM and CDR2 ANQGSEA. This CDR3 spans 14 amino acids. Trimming at V came to 4 bases and at J to 5 bases, leaving 4 bases not matched to a gene. CDR3 coding DNA: TGCAGCGTTGTTGGGACTAGCGGGCAAGATACGCAGTATTTT. This codes for CSVVGTSGQDTQYF.

The chain links TRBV28 to TRBJ2-7, with 8 nucleotides matching TRBD1. Germline V gene lookup returns CDR1 MDHEN and CDR2 SYDVKM. V lost 4 bases and J lost 3; bases outside the gene matches: 14. This CDR3 has 17 residues. The CDR3 sequence is CASSWGQGDRHFYEQYF. In DNA form, the CDR3 reads TGTGCCAGCAGTTGGGGCCAGGGGGACAGGCATTTCTACGAGCAGTACTTC.

V and J are TRBV5-1 and TRBJ1-2, with TRBD1 matching over 8 bases. Germline assignment: CDR1 SGHRS and CDR2 YFSETQ. V lost 4 bases to trimming and J lost 9 bases; unmatched junction nucleotides: 20. The CDR3 consists of 17 residues. For the CDR3, the DNA is TGCGCCAGCAGCCCGAAGGACAGGGTAGGGGGAGGAGGGCGCTACACCTTC. As protein: CASSPKDRVGGGGRYTF.

The J gene is TRBJ1-2, the V gene TRBV4-2, with 8 bases lining up with TRBD1. CDR1 LGHNA and CDR2 YNFKEQ come from the germline V gene. This CDR3 region has 14 residues. V lost 4 bases to trimming and J lost 8 bases; unmatched junction nucleotides: 9. Here the CDR3 reads CASSPSDRVRGYTF. In nucleotides, the CDR3 is TGTGCCAGCAGCCCCTCGGACAGGGTGCGCGGCTACACCTTC.

The chain joins TRBV19 to TRBJ1-1; D ambiguous. The CDR3 has 13 residues. V gave up 6 bases and J gave up 2 bases, with 10 bases separating them. The germline V gene encodes CDR1 LNHDA and CDR2 SQIVND (reference sequence). This CDR3 is CASSTRENTEAFF. In nucleotides, the CDR3 is TGTGCCAGTAGCACACGGGAAAACACTGAAGCTTTCTTT.

The chain carries TRBV5-5 and TRBJ1-5, with D perhaps TRBD1 (5 bases). V gave up 6 bases and J gave up 4 bases, with 17 bases separating them. The germline V gene has CDR1 SGHKS and CDR2 YYEKEE (reference sequence). This CDR3 spans 15 amino acids. CDR3 DNA sequence: TGTGCCAGCACCCAAACATCACAGGCGAATCAGCCCCAGCATTTT. Protein: CASTQTSQANQPQHF.

The chain is built from TRBV2 and TRBJ2-7; 10 nucleotides match TRBD1. Trimming removed 7 bases from V and 3 bases from J; junction bases left unmatched: 3. The CDR3 runs 13 residues. Per the germline V gene, CDR1 is SNHLY and CDR2 is FYNNEI. The CDR3 loop is CASKRDRGYEQYF. The CDR3 DNA sequence: TGTGCCAGCAAAAGGGACAGGGGCTACGAGCAGTACTTC.

Here the CDR3 reads CASSQTVGDTQYF. In DNA form, the CDR3 reads TGTGCCAGCAGCCAGACAGTAGGAGATACGCAGTATTTT. The J gene is TRBJ2-3, the V gene TRBV7-3; D may be TRBD1 (5 bases). CDR1 and CDR2 from the germline V gene are SGHTA and FQGTGA. The CDR3 sequence is 13 residues long. Trimming stripped 5 bases from V and 5 bases from J, with 11 bases between.

CDR3 protein: CASSEAGGREKLFF. CDR3 nucleotides: TGTGCCAGCAGTGAAGCAGGGGGTCGGGAAAAACTGTTTTTT. The genes are TRBV2 and TRBJ1-4, with D perhaps TRBD1 (6 bases). Trimming cost V 0 bases and J 8 bases, with 10 bases left between them. Germline V gene lookup returns CDR1 SNHLY and CDR2 FYNNEI. CDR3 length equals 14 residues.

The rearrangement uses TRBV6-1 and TRBJ2-1, with D possibly matching TRBD2 (6 bases). The CDR3 consists of 13 residues. Per germline, CDR1 MNHNS and CDR2 SASEGT. V gave up 5 bases and J gave up 6 bases, with 11 bases separating them. The CDR3 spells CASSWREGNEQFF. The CDR3 nucleotides are TGTGCCAGCAGTTGGAGGGAAGGCAATGAGCAGTTCTTC.

J is TRBJ2-3 and V is TRBV5-4; 9 positions match TRBD2. CDR3 size: 15 residues. Germline assignment: CDR1 SGHNT and CDR2 YYREEE (reference sequence). J was trimmed by 5 bases and V by 3 bases; bases with no gene match: 7. Here the CDR3 reads CASSWSAGGVDTQYF. The CDR3 coding sequence is TGTGCCAGCAGCTGGTCAGCGGGAGGAGTAGATACGCAGTATTTT.

In this sample, this clone turned up once. The chain carries TRBV19 and TRBJ2-1, with D tentatively TRBD1 (7 bases). CDR3 size: 14 residues. Germline V CDR1 and CDR2: LNHDA, SQIVND (reference sequence). Trimming took 6 bases from V and 8 from J, leaving 17 bases between them. Here the CDR3 DNA reads TGTGCCAGTAGCCCAGGGGGGTTTAAGGATGAGCAGTTCTTC. This gives the protein CASSPGGFKDEQFF.

This clone has a single count. The chain employs TRBV15 and TRBJ1-2; D may be TRBD1 (5 bases). Trimming pared 3 bases from V and 6 bases from J, leaving 14 bases between. The CDR3 length is 14 residues. Germline V CDR1 and CDR2: LNHNV, YYDKDF (reference sequence). CDR3 DNA: TGTGCCACCAGCAGTGAGGACATTAGAAATGGCTACACCTTC. It codes for CATSSEDIRNGYTF.

This clone was counted a few times. The rearrangement links TRBV2 to TRBJ2-2, with TRBD2 matching over 10 bases. The trim removed 5 bases at V and 2 bases at J, leaving 5 bases unmatched. CDR1 SNHLY and CDR2 FYNNEI come from the germline V gene. The CDR3 is made up of 16 amino acids. CDR3 in amino acids: CASSTTSGANTGELFF. The CDR3 DNA reads TGTGCCAGCAGTACTACTAGCGGGGCAAACACCGGGGAGCTGTTTTTT.

The chain joins TRBV7-9 to TRBJ2-7; 12 bases match TRBD2. CDR1 and CDR2 (germline): SEHNR, FQNEAQ (reference sequence). CDR3 size: 16 residues. V lost 4 bases to trimming and J lost 2 bases; unmatched junction nucleotides: 6. The CDR3 loop is CASSWSLAGGPYEQYF. Here the CDR3 DNA reads TGTGCCAGCAGCTGGTCGCTAGCGGGAGGGCCCTACGAGCAGTACTTC.